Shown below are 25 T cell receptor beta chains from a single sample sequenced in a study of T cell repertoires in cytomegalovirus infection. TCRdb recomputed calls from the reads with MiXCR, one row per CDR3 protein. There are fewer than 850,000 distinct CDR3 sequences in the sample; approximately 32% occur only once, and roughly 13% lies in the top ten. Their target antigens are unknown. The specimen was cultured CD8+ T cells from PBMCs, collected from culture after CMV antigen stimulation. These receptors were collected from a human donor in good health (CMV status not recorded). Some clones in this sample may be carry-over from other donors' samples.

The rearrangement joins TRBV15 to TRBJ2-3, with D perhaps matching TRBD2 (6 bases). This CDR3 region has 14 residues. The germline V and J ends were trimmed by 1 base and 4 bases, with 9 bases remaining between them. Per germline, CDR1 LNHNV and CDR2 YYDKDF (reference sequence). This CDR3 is CATSRVGEADTQYF. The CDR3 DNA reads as TGTGCCACCAGCAGAGTTGGGGAGGCAGATACGCAGTATTTT.

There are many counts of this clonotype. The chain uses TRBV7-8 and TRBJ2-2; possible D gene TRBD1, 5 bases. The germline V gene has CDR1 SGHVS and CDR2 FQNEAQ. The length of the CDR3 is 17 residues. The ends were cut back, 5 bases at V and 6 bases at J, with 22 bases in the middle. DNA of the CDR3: TGTGCCAGCAGCCTCCGAGCCGTCGACAGATTGTCCGGGGAGCTGTTTTTT. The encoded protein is CASSLRAVDRLSGELFF.

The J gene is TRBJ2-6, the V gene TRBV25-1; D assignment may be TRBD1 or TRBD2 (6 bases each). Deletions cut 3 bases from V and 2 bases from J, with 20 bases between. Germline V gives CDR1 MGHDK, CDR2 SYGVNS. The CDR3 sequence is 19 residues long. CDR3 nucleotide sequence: TGTGCCAGCAGTGATAAACTTTACGGGGGCCGGACTGGGGCCAACGTCCTGACTTTC. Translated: CASSDKLYGGRTGANVLTF.

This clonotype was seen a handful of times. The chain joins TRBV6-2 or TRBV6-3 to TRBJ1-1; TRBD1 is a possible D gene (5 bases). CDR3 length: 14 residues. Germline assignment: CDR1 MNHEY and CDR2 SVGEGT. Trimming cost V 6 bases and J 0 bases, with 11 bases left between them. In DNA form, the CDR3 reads TGTGCCAGCAGACGACAGATTTTGAACACTGAAGCTTTCTTT. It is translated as CASRRQILNTEAFF.

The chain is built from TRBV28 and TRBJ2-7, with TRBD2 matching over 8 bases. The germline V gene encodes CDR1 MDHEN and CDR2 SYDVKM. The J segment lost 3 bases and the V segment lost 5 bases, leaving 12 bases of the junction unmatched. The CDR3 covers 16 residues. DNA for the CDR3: TGTGCCAGCAGTCAAATAGCGGGACCGCCTGGCTACGAGCAGTACGTC. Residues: CASSQIAGPPGYEQYV.

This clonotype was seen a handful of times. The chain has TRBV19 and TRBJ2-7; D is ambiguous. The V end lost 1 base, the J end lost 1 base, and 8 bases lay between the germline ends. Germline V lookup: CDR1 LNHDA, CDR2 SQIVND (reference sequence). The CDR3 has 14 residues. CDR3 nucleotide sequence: TGTGCCAGTAGTATAGTGGCCAGTTCCTACGAGCAGTACTTC. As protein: CASSIVASSYEQYF.

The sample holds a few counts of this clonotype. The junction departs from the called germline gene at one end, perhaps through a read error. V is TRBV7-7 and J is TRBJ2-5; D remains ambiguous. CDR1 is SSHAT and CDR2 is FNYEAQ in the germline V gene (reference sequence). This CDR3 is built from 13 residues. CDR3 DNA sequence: TGTGCTAGCAGCTTAGAACTAAAAGAGACCCAGTACTTC. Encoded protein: CASSLELKETQYF.

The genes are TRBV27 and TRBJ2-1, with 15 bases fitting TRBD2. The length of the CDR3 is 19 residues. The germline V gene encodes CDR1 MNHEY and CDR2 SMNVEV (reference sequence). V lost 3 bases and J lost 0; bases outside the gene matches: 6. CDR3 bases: TGTGCCAGCAGTTTCCCGGGACTAGCGGGGGGTAGCTCCTACAATGAGCAGTTCTTC. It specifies CASSFPGLAGGSSYNEQFF.

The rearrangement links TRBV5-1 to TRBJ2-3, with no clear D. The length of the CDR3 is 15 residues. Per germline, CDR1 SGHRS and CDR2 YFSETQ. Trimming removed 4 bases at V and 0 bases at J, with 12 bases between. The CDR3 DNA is TGCGCCAGCAGCGCTGTGGGTCCTAGCACAGATACGCAGTATTTT. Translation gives CASSAVGPSTDTQYF.

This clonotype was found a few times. The CDR3: CASSPPPTGNTNYGYTF. The CDR3 bases are TGTGCCAGCAGCCCCCCCCCGACAGGGAACACTAACTATGGCTACACCTTC. The chain uses TRBV7-9 and TRBJ1-2; TRBD1 matches 7 bases. The junction had 12 bases not matched to a gene; V was cut back by 5 bases and J by 0 bases. CDR3 length: 17 residues. The germline gives CDR1 SEHNR, CDR2 FQNEAQ (reference sequence).

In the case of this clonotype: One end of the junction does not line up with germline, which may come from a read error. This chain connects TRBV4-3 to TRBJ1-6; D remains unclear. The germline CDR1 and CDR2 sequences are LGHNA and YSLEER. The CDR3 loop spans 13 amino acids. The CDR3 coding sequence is TGCGCCATCAGCCAAGATCTCTACCCACCCCTCCACTTT. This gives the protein CAISQDLYPPLHF.

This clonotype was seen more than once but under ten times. Here the CDR3 reads CASSEPGGVTEAFF. CDR3 bases: TGCGCCAGCAGTGAGCCAGGGGGGGTCACTGAAGCTTTCTTT. The chain is built from TRBV10-2 and TRBJ1-1, with 7 bases fitting TRBD1. Germline-derived CDR1 and CDR2 are WSHSY and SAAADI. Trimming took 2 bases from V and 4 from J; bases not matched to a gene: 4. The CDR3 loop spans 14 amino acids.

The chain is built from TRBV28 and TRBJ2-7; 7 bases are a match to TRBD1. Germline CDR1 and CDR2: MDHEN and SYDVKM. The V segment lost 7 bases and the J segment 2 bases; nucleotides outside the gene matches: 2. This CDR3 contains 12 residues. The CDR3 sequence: CASKDRAYEQYF. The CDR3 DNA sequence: TGTGCCAGCAAAGACAGGGCCTACGAGCAGTACTTC.

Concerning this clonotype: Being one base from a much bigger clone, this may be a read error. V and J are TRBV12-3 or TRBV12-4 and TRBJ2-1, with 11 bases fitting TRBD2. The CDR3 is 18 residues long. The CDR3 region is CASSFWVSGGASYNKQFF. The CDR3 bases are TGTGCCAGCAGTTTTTGGGTTAGCGGGGGGGCGTCCTACAATAAGCAGTTCTTC.

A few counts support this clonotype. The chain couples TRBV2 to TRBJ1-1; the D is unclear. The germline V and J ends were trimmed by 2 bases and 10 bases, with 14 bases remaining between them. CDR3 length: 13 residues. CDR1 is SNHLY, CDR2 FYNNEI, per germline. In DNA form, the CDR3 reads TGTGCCAGCAGTGAATATGACCTCCCAGGAGCTTTCTTT. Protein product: CASSEYDLPGAFF.

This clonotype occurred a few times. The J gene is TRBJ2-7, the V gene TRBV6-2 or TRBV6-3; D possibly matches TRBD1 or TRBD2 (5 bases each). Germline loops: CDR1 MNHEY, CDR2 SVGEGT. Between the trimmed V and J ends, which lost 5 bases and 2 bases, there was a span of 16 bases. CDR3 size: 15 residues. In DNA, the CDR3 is TGTGCCAGCAGTCTCCGGGACGGGCGACCCTACGAGCAGTACGTC. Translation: CASSLRDGRPYEQYV.

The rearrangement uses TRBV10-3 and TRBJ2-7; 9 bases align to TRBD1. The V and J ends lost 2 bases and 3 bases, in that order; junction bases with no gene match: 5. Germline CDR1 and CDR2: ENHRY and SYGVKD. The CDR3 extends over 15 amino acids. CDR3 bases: TGTGCCATCAGTGAGGGGCGGGACAGGGACTACGAGCAGTACTTC. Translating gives CAISEGRDRDYEQYF.

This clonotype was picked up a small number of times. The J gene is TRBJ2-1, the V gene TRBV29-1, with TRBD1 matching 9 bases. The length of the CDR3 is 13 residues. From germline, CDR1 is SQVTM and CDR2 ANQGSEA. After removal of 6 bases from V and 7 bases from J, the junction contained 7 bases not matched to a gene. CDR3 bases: TGCAGCGTCCGGGACAGGGTTAATAATGAGCAGTTCTTC. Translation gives CSVRDRVNNEQFF.

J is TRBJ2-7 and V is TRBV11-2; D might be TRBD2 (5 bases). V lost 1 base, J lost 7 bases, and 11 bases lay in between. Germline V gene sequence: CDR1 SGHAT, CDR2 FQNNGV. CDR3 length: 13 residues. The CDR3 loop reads CASSLGSGTEQYF. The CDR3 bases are TGTGCCAGCAGCTTAGGTTCGGGAACGGAGCAGTACTTC.

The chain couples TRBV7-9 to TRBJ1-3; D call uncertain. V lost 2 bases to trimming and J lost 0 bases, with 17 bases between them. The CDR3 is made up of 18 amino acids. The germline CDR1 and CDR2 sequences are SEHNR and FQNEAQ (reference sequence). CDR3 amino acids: CASSLFPPERTSGNTIYF. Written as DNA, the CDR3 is TGTGCCAGCAGCTTATTTCCCCCCGAGAGAACCTCTGGAAACACCATATATTTT. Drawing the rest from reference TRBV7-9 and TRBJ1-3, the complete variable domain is DTGVSQNPRHKITKRGQNVTFRCDPISEHNRLYWYRQTLGQGPEFLTYFQNEAQLEKSRLLSDRFSAERPKGSFSTLEIQRTEQGDSAMYLCASSLFPPERTSGNTIYFGEGSWLTVV.

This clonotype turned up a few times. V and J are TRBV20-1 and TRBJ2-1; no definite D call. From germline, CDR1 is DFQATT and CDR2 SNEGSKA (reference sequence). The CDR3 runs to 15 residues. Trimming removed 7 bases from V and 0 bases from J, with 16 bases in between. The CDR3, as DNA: TGCAGTGATGCCCCAGGTGGCTTCTCCTACAATGAGCAGTTCTTC. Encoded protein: CSDAPGGFSYNEQFF.

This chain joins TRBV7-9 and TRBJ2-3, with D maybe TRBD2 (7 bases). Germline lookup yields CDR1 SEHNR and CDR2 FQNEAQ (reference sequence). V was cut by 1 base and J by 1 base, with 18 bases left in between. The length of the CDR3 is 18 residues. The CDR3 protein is CASSLVGVGGPGTDTQYF. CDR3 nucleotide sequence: TGTGCCAGCAGCTTAGTGGGCGTGGGGGGGCCGGGCACAGATACGCAGTATTTT. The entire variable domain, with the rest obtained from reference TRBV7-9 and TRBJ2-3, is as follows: DTGVSQNPRHKITKRGQNVTFRCDPISEHNRLYWYRQTLGQGPEFLTYFQNEAQLEKSRLLSDRFSAERPKGSFSTLEIQRTEQGDSAMYLCASSLVGVGGPGTDTQYFGPGTRLTVL.

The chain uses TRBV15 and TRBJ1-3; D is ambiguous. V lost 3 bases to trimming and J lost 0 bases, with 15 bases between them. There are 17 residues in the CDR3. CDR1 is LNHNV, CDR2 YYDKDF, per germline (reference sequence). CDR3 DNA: TGTGCCACCAGCAGCGAATCGGCCCTCTACTCTGGAAACACCATATATTTT. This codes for CATSSESALYSGNTIYF.

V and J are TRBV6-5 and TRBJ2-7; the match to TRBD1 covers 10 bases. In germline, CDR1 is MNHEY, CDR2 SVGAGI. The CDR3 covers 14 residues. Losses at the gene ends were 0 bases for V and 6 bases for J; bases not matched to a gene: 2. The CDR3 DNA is TGTGCCAGCAGTTACTCGGGGGACAGGGGCGAGCAGTACGTC. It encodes CASSYSGDRGEQYV.

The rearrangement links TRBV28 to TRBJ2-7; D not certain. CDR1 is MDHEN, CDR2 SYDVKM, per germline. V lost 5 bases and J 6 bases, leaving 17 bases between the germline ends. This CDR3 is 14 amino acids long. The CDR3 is CASSTPQVGSEQYV. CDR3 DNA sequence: TGTGCCAGCAGTACGCCCCAGGTAGGAAGCGAGCAGTACGTC.